The clone carrying this TCR beta chain was detected only once. TCRdb re-analysed the 5' RACE reads in MiXCR, keeping a single row per CDR3 protein. In the table there are nearly 550,000 distinct CDR3 sequences, under 25% of which are singletons. V gave up 8 bases and J gave up 0 bases, with 16 bases separating them. CDR3 length: 16 residues. This entry comes from a study of T cells after yellow fever vaccination. This specimen was PBMCs, taken 15 days after the yellow fever booster vaccination. This chain connects TRBV12-3 or TRBV12-4 to TRBJ1-4, with D uncertain. This sequence was found in a man in his thirties or forties who received the YFV17D yellow fever vaccine. The CDR3 bases are TGTGCCAGCTCAGTCGGTTCCATTGCAACTAATGAAAAACTGTTTTTT. This gives the protein CASSVGSIATNEKLFF.